The clone carrying this T cell receptor beta chain came up a few times. Its cognate antigen is unknown. The V and J ends lost 3 bases and 3 bases respectively, with 9 bases between them. Per germline, CDR1 GTSNPN and CDR2 SVGIG (reference sequence). CDR3 size: 13 residues. These data belong to a study of vaccination effects on CD4 cells after COVID-19. Overall study: Participants were vaccinated with two doses of either the BNT162b2 or mRNA-1273 vaccine.

Antigen-specific CD4+ T cell clonotypes were called by their expansion after viral peptide-pool culture in ViraFEST. Between days 9 and 10 of culture, CD4+ T cells were separated out. Each vaccine recipient was nucleocapsid antibody negative and had no prior SARS-CoV-2 infection. Study-level points and caveats: Clones that were induced by infection or by vaccine showed marked contraction late after vaccination. From healthy vaccinees, only 1 of 255 vaccine-induced clones also reacted to common cold coronaviruses.

Here immunoSEQ multiplex PCR was the method, and the copy in TCRdb shows in-frame clones only, minus some. The sample contains 20,000 to 25,000 clones, roughly 76% of which appear only once. The chain joins TRBV30 to TRBJ1-5; D is perhaps TRBD1 (5 bases). This TCR was sampled from a human donor who received a COVID-19 vaccine. This sample comprised CD4+ T cells from PBMCs cultured with SARS-CoV-2 spike peptides, obtained before COVID-19 vaccination. The CDR3 coding sequence is TGTGCCTGGAGACGGGACCTCAATCAGCCCCAGCATTTT. This encodes CAWRRDLNQPQHF.